These 10 T cell receptor beta chains came from one sample sequenced in a study of blood T cell repertoires in COVID-19. Only in-frame clones appear in the TCRdb table, and some are missing; sequencing was by immunoSEQ multiplex PCR. The sample consists of about 200,000 clones, 85% of them appearing once. The specimen sequenced was PBMCs or T cells enriched from blood (not recorded which). These receptors originate from a man between 35 and 55 years old who had recovered from COVID-19.

This sequence joins TRBV28 and TRBJ2-1, with 7 bases matching TRBD1. V shed 4 bases and J 0 bases; nucleotides not matched to a gene: 3. This CDR3 region has 15 residues. The germline V gene has CDR1 MDHEN and CDR2 SYDVKM. Here the CDR3 DNA reads TGTGCCAGCAGTTCTAACAGGGGCTCCTACAATGAGCAGTTCTTC. The encoded protein is CASSSNRGSYNEQFF.

This clone showed up many times. CDR3 sequence: CASNQQGNRHQPQHF. The CDR3 nucleotides read TGTGCCAGCAATCAACAGGGGAATCGGCATCAGCCCCAGCATTTT. The chain joins TRBV9 to TRBJ1-5; 7 bases map to TRBD1. The CDR3 has 15 residues. With 6 bases clipped from V and 5 bases from J, the junction kept 11 bases outside the gene matches. The germline gives CDR1 SGDLS, CDR2 YYNGEE.

This rearrangement joins TRBV4-1 to TRBJ1-2; no firm D call. Trimming removed 0 bases from V and 7 bases from J, with 9 bases in between. Germline loops: CDR1 MGHRA, CDR2 YSYEKL. The CDR3 totals 13 residues. The CDR3 nucleotides read TGCGCCAGCAGCCAAGATAAGACGGGTGGCTACACCTTC. Protein sequence: CASSQDKTGGYTF.

CDR3 protein: CASSAGRGSYEQYF. Here the CDR3 DNA reads TGTGCCAGCTCTGCGGGCAGGGGCTCCTACGAGCAGTACTTC. The rearrangement links TRBV18 to TRBJ2-7, with D perhaps matching TRBD1 (6 bases). V dropped 6 bases and J dropped 0 bases, with 12 bases sitting between them. CDR1 is KGHSH and CDR2 is LQKENI in the germline V gene. CDR3 length equals 14 residues.

This chain links TRBV19 with TRBJ1-2, with 7 bases matching TRBD1. The CDR3 has 15 amino acids. The germline V gene has CDR1 LNHDA and CDR2 SQIVND (reference sequence). V was clipped by 3 bases and J by 7 bases; unmatched bases: 11. The CDR3 nucleotides are TGTGCCAGTAGTATGCAAGGGGGCGGATTGGTTGGCTACACCTTC. This sequence encodes CASSMQGGGLVGYTF.

The chain recombines TRBV7-9 with TRBJ1-1, with D possibly matching TRBD1 (5 bases). V was clipped by 5 bases and J by 5 bases, with 12 bases between them. Germline V gives CDR1 SEHNR, CDR2 FQNEAQ (reference sequence). This CDR3 is 13 amino acids long. CDR3 nucleotide sequence: TGTGCCAGCAGCGACGACAGTCAGACTGAAGCTTTCTTT. Encoded protein: CASSDDSQTEAFF.

The chain couples TRBV15 to TRBJ1-2; the match to TRBD1 covers 12 bases. In germline, CDR1 is LNHNV, CDR2 YYDKDF (reference sequence). The CDR3 contains 16 residues. The V gene end was trimmed by 3 bases and the J gene end by 7 bases; junction bases not matched to a gene: 9. CDR3 amino acids: CATSSPPGQGAPGYTF. In DNA, the CDR3 is TGTGCCACCAGCAGCCCACCGGGACAGGGGGCACCTGGCTACACCTTC.

The gene calls are TRBV7-9 and TRBJ2-1; D not resolved. Germline V gene lookup returns CDR1 SEHNR and CDR2 FQNEAQ (reference sequence). This CDR3 comprises 16 residues. V was clipped by 4 bases and J by 0 bases, with 13 bases between them. The CDR3 DNA reads TGTGCCAGCAGCTCCTACAGAACCAGCTCCTACAATGAGCAGTTCTTC. As protein: CASSSYRTSSYNEQFF. Looking up the rest from reference TRBV7-9 and TRBJ2-1 gives the full variable domain: DTGVSQNPRHKITKRGQNVTFRCDPISEHNRLYWYRQTLGQGPEFLTYFQNEAQLEKSRLLSDRFSAERPKGSFSTLEIQRTEQGDSAMYLCASSSYRTSSYNEQFFGPGTRLTVL.

This clone has just one count. The V call is TRBV13, the J call TRBJ2-2, with 8 bases aligning to TRBD1. Germline lookup yields CDR1 PRHDT and CDR2 FYEKMQ (reference sequence). V dropped 1 base and J dropped 4; count of bases not matched to a gene: 5. The CDR3 length is 16 residues. As DNA, the CDR3 is TGTGCCAGCAGCTTAGCCAGGGGGCTGTTCACCGGGGAGCTGTTTTTT. Translation gives CASSLARGLFTGELFF.

The V gene is TRBV4-1, the J gene TRBJ2-3; tentative D call: TRBD2 (5 bases). Germline loops: CDR1 MGHRA, CDR2 YSYEKL. V was shortened by 1 base and J by 5 bases, with 10 bases between the two germline ends. This CDR3 spans 14 amino acids. The CDR3 nucleotides are TGCGCCAGCAGCCAAGTGTCTGGGAGAGATACGCAGTATTTT. This encodes CASSQVSGRDTQYF.